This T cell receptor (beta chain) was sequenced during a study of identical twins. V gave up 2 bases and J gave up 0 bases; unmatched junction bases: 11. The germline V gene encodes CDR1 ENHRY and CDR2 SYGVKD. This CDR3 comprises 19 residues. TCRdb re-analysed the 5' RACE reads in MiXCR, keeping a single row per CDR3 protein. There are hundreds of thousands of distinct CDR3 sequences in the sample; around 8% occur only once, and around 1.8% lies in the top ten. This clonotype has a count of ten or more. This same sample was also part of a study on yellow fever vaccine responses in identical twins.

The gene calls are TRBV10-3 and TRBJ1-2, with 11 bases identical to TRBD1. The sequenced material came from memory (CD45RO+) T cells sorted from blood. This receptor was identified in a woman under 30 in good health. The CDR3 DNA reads TGTGCCATCAGTGAGCACTTAAGGACAGGGGGCAGTGCTAACTATGGCTACACCTTC. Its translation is CAISEHLRTGGSANYGYTF.